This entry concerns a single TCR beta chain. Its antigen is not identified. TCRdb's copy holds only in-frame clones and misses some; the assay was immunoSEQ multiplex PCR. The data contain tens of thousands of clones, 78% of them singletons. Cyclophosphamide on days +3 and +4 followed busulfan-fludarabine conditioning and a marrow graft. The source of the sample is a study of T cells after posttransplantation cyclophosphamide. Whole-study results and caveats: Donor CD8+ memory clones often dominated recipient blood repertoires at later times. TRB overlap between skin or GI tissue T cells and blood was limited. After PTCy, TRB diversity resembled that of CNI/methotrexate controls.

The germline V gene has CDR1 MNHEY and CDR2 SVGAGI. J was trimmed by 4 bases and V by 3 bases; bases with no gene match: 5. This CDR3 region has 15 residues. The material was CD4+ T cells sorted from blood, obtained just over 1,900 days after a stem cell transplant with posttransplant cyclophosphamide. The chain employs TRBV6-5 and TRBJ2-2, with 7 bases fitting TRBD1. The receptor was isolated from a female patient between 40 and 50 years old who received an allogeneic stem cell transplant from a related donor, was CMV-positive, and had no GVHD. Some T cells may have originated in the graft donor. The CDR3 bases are TGTGCCAGCAGTTATCTGGGACAGACCACCGGGGAGCTGTTTTTT. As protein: CASSYLGQTTGELFF.